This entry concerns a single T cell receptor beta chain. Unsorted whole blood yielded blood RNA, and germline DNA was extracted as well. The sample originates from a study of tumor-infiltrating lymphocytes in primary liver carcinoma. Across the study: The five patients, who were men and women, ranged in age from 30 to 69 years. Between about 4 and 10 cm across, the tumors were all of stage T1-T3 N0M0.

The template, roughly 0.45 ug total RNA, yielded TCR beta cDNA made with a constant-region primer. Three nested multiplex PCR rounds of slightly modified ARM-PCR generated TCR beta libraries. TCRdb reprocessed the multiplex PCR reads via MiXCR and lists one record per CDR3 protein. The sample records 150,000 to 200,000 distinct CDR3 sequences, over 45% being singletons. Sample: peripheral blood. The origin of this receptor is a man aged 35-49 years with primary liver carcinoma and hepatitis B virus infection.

CDR3 in amino acids: CASSSASGYGYTF. In DNA, the CDR3 is TGTGCCAGCAGTTCCGCGTCGGGCTATGGCTACACCTTC. V usage is TRBV28 and J usage is TRBJ1-2; no firm D call. Trimming left V 4 bases short and J 4 bases short, with 10 bases between. In germline, CDR1 is MDHEN, CDR2 SYDVKM. The CDR3 extends over 13 amino acids.